This T cell receptor (beta chain) was sequenced for a study of CD8+ T cells in alopecia areata. Across the whole study: Treated patients received oral tofacitinib, 5 to 10 mg twice daily.

Study-wide findings and caveats: Affected scalp, especially in alopecia totalis/universalis, had a higher clonality than normal scalp did. Tofacitinib significantly brought down scalp clonality and expanded CD8+ clones among top 100. Having just one nonresponder leaves the connection between baseline CD8+ expansion and response unresolved.

Investigators isolated RNA and reverse transcribed it into cDNA to act as the sequencing template. Sequencing was performed with immunoSEQ multiplex PCR; in TCRdb, only in-frame clones are kept and a portion is missing. The table includes under 350,000 clones, roughly 60% detected once. Stated treatment: oral pan-JAK inhibitor, 5-10 mg twice daily. Only a few counts were recorded for this clone. The antigen is not known. This sequence was found in a human donor with alopecia areata. This material consisted of CD4+ T cells sorted from blood, taken at week 24, from a patient treated with tofacitinib.

CDR3: CASSLAWQGNEQFF. As DNA, the CDR3 is TGTGCCAGCAGCTTAGCGTGGCAGGGGAATGAGCAGTTCTTC. The chain is built from TRBV11-1 and TRBJ2-1; possible D gene TRBD1, 6 bases. Germline V gene sequence: CDR1 SGHAT, CDR2 FQDESV (reference sequence). There are 14 residues in the CDR3. Trimming pared 0 bases from V and 7 bases from J, leaving 10 bases between.